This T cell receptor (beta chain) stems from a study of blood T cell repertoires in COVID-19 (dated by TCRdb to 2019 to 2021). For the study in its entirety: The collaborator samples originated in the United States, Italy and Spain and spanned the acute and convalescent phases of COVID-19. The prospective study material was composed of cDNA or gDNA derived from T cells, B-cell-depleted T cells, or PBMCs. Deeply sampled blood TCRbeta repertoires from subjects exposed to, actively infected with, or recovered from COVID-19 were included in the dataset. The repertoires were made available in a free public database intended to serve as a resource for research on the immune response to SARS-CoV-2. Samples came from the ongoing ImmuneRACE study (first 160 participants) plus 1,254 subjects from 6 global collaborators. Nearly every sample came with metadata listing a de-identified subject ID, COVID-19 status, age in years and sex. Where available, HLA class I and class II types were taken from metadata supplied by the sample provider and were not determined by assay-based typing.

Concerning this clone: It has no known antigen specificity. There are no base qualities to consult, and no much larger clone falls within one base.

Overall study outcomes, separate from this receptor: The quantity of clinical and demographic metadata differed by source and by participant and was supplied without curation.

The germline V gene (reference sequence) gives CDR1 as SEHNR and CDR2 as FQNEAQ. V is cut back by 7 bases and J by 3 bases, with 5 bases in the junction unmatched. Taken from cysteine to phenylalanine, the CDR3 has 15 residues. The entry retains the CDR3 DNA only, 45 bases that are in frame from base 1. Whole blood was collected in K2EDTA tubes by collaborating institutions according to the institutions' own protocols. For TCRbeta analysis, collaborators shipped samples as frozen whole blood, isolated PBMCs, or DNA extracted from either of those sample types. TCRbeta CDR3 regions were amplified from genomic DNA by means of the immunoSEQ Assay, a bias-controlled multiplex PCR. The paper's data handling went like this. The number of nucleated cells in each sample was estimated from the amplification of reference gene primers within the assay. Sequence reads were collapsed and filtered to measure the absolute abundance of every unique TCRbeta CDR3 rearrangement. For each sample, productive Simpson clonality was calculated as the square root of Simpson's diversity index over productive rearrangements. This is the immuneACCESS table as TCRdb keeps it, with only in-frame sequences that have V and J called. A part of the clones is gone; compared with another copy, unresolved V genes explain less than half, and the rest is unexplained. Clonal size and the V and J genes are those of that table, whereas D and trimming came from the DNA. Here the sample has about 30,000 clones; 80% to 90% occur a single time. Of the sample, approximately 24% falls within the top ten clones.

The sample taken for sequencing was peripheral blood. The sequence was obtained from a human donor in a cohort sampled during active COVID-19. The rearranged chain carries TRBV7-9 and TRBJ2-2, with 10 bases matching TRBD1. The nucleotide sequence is TGTGCCAGCACCGAGGGACAGGGGTACACCGGGGAGCTGTTTTTT. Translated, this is CASTEGQGYTGELFF.